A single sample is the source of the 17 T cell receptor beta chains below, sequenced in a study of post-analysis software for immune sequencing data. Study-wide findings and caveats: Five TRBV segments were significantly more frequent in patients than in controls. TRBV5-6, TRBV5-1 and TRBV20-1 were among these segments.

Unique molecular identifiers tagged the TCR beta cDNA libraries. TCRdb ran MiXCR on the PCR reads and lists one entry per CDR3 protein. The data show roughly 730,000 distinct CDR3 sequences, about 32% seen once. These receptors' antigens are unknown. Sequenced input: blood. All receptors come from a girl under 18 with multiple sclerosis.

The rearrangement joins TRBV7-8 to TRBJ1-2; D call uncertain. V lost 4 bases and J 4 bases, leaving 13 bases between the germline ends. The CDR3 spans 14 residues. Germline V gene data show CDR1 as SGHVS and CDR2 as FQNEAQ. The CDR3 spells CASSSQGPSYGYTF. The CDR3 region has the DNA TGTGCCAGCAGCTCCCAAGGGCCCTCCTATGGCTACACCTTC.

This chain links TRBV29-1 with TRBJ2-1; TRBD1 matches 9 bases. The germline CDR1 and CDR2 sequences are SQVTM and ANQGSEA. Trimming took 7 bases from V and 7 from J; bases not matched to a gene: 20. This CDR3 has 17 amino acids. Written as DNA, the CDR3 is TGCAGCGCCCCGGGACAGGGACCTTCGAGAGGGTGGAATGAGCAGTTCTTC. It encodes CSAPGQGPSRGWNEQFF.

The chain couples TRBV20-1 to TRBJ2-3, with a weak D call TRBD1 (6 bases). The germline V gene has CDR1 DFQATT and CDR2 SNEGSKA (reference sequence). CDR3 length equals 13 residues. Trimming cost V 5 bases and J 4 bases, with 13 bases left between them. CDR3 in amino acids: CSAPYRAADTQYF. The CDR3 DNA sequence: TGCAGTGCTCCTTACAGGGCGGCAGATACGCAGTATTTT.

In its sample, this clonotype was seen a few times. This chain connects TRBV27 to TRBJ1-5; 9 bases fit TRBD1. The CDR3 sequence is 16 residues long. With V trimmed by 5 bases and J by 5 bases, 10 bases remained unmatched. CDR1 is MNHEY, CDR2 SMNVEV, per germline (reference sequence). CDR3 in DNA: TGTGCCAGCAGTACCGGGACAGGGTCTTCTCATCAGCCCCAGCATTTT. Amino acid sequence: CASSTGTGSSHQPQHF.

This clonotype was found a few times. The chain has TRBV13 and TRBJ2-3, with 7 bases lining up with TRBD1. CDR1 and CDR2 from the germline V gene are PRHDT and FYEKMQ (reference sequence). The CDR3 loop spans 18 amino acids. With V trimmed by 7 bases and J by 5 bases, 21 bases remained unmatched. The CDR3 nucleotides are TGTGCCAGCACCCCAGGGTGGGACAGCCCTGAATCTGAAGATACGCAGTATTTT. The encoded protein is CASTPGWDSPESEDTQYF.

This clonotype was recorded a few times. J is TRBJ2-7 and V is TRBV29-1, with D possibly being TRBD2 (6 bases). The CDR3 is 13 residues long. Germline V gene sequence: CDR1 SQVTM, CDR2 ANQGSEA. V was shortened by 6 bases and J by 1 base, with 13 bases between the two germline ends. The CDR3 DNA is TGCAGCGTGGGGGGAGCGGAATCCTACGAGCAGTACTTC. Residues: CSVGGAESYEQYF.

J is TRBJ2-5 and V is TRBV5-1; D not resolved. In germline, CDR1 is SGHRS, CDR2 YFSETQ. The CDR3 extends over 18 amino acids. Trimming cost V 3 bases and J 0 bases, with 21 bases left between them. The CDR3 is CASSSVGRPKAYQETQYF. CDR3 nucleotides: TGCGCCAGCAGCTCGGTAGGCAGACCCAAAGCTTACCAAGAGACCCAGTACTTC.

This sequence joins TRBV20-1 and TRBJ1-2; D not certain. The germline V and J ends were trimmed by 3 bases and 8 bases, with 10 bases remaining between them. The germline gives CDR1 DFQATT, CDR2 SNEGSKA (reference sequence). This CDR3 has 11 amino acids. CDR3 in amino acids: CSARPGRGYTF. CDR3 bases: TGCAGTGCTAGGCCTGGTCGGGGCTACACCTTC.

Here the CDR3 reads CASSLTGTPATNEKLFF. DNA of the CDR3: TGCGCCAGCAGCTTAACCGGGACCCCGGCCACTAATGAAAAACTGTTTTTT. The chain recombines TRBV5-1 with TRBJ1-4; D is possibly TRBD1 (5 bases). V was shortened by 2 bases and J by 2 bases, with 16 bases between the two germline ends. The CDR3 totals 17 residues. The germline V gene has CDR1 SGHRS and CDR2 YFSETQ.

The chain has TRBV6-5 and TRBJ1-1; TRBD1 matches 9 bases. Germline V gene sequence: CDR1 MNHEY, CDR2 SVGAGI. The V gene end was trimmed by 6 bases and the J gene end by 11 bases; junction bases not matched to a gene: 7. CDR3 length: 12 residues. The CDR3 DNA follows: TGTGCCAGCAGAAAGGACAGGGGTAAGGCTTTCTTT. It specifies CASRKDRGKAFF.

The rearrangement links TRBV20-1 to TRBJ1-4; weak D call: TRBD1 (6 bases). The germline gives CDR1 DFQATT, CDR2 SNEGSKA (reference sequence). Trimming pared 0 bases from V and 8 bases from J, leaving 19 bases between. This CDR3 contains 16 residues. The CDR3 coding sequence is TGCAGTGCTAGAGATATGGTTACAGGGATTAGCGAAAAACTGTTTTTT. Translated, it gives CSARDMVTGISEKLFF.

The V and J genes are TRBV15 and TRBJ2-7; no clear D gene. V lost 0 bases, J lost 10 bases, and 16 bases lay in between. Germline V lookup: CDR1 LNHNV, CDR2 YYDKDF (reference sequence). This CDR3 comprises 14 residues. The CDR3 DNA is TGTGCCACCAGCAGAGAGTCGGGCGCTCCTTCCCAGTACTTC. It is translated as CATSRESGAPSQYF.

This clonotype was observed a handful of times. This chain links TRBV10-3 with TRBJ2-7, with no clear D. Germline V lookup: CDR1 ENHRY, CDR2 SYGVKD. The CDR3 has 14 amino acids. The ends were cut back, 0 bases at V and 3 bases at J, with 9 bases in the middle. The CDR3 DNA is TGTGCCATCAGTGAGTCAGGCAGGTTCTACGAGCAGTACTTC. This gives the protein CAISESGRFYEQYF.

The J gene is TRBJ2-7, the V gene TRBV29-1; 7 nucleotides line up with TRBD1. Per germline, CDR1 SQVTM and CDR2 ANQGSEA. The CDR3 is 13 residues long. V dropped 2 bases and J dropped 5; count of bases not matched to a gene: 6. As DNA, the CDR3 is TGCAGCGTTGAACGGCAGGGGGTAAACGAGCAGTACTTC. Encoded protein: CSVERQGVNEQYF.

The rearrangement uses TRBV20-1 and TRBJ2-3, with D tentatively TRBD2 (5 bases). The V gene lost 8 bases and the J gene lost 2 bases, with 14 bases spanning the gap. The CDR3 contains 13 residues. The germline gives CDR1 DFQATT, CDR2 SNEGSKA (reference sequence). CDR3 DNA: TGCAGTAACCGGTGGGAGACCACAGATACGCAGTATTTT. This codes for CSNRWETTDTQYF.

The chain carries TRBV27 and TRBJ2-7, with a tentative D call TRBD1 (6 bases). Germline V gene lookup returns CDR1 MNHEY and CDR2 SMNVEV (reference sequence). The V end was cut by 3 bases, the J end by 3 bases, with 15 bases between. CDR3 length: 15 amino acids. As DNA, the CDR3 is TGTGCCAGCAGTTTCGTCGCACAGGGTAACTACGAGCAGTACTTC. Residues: CASSFVAQGNYEQYF.

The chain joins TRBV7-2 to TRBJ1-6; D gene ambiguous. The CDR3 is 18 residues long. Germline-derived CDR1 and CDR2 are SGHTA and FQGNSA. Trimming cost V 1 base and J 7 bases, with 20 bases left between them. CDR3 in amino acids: CASSLEWVVVRTNSPLHF. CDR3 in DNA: TGTGCCAGCAGCTTAGAGTGGGTAGTGGTACGAACGAATTCACCCCTCCACTTT.